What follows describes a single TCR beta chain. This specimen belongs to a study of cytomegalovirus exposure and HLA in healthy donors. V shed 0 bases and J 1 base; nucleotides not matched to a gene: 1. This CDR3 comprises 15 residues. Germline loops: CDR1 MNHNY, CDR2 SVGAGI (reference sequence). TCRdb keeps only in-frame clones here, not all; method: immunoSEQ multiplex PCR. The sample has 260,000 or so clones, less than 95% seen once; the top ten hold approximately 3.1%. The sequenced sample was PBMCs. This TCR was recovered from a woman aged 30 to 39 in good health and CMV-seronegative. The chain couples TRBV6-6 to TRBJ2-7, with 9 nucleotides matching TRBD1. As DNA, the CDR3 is TGTGCCAGCAGTTACTCGACAGGGGGATCCTACGAGCAGTACTTC. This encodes CASSYSTGGSYEQYF.